What follows describes a single TCR beta chain. Germline V gene sequence: CDR1 SGDLS, CDR2 YYNGEE. CDR3 length equals 12 residues. The V end was cut by 0 bases, the J end by 7 bases, with 7 bases between. Study processing details: From reference gene primer amplification, estimates of nucleated cell counts were derived. Profiled with immunoSEQ multiplex PCR; TCRdb holds only in-frame clones, not every one. Clone size and the V and J calls come from that table; the DNA yielded D and trimming. Of 60,000 to 80,000 clones listed, around 82% were seen once; the top ten hold 8.8%. This record comes from a study of blood T cell repertoires in COVID-19. Study as a whole: The study drew acute and convalescent COVID-19 samples from the United States, Italy and Spain. PBMCs, B-cell-depleted T cells, or T cells provided the cDNA or gDNA that made up the material.

The TCR sequence derives from a man aged 50-60 years with active COVID-19. The chain joins TRBV9 to TRBJ1-2, with no clear D. The sequenced sample was peripheral blood. The CDR3 DNA follows: TGTGCCAGCAGCGTAGTAGGAGGTGGCTACACCTTC. Its translation is CASSVVGGGYTF. Using reference TRBV9 and TRBJ1-2 for the parts outside the CDR3, the full variable domain is DSGVTQTPKHLITATGQRVTLRCSPRSGDLSVYWYQQSLDQGLQFLIQYYNGEERAKGNILERFSAQQFPDLHSELNLSSLELGDSALYFCASSVVGGGYTFGSGTRLTVV.